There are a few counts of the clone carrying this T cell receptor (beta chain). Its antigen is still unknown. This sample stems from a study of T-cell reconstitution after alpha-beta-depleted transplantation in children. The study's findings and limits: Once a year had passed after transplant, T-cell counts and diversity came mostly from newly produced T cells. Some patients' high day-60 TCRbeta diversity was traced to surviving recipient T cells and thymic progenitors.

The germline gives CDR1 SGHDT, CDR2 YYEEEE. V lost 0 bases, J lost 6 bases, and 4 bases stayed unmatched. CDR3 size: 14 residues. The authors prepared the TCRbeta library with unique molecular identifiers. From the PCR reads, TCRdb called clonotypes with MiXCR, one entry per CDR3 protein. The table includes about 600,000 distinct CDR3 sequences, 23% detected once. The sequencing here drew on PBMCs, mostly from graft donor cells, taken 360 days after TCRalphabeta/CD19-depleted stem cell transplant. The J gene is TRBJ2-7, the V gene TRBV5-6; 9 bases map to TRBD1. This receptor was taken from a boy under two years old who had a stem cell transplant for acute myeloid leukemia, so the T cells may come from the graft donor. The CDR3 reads CASSLARTGVEQYF. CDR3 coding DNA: TGTGCCAGCAGCTTGGCCCGGACAGGGGTCGAGCAGTACTTC. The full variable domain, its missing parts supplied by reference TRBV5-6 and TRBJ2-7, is DAGVTQSPTHLIKTRGQQVTLRCSPKSGHDTVSWYQQALGQGPQFIFQYYEEEERQRGNFPDRFSGHQFPNYSSELNVNALLLGDSALYLCASSLARTGVEQYFGPGTRLTVT.